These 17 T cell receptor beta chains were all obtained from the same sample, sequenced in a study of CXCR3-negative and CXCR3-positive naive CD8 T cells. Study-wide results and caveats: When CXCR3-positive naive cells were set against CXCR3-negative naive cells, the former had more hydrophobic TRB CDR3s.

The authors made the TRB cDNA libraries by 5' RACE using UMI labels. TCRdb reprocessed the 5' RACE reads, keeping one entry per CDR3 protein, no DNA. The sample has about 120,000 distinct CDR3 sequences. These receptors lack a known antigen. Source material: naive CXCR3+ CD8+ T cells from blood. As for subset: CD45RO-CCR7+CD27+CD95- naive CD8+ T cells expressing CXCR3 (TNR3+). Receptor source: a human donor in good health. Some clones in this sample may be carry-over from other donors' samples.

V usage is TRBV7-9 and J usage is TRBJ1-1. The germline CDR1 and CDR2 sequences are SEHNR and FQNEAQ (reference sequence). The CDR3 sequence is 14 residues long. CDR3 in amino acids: CASSLNFINTEAFF.

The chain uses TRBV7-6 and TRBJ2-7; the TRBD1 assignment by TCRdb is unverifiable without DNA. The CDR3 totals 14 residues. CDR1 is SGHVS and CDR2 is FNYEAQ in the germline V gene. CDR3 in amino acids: CASSSSGGLYEQYF.

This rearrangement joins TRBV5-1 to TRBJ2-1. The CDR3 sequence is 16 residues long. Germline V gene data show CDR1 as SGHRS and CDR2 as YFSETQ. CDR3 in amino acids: CASSLTRVTFYNEQFF.

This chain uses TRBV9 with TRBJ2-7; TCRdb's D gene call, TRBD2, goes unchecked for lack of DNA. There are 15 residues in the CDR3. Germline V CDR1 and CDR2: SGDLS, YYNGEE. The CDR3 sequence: CASSGGGGTSYEQYF.

The CDR3 sequence is CSVAGSSYNEQFF. The V and J genes are TRBV29-1 and TRBJ2-1. Looked up from germline, CDR1 is SQVTM and CDR2 is ANQGSEA. CDR3 length: 13 amino acids.

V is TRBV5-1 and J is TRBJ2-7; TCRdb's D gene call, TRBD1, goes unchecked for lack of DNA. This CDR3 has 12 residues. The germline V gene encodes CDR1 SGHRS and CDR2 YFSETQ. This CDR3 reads CASSFTGAEQYF.

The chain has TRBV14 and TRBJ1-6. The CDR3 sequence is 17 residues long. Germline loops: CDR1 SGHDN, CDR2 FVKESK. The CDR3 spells CASSDDRREEINSPLHF.

The CDR3: CASSLPGNGANVLTF. This sequence joins TRBV28 and TRBJ2-6; no DNA is available, so the TRBD1 call from TCRdb remains unchecked. The CDR3 has 15 amino acids. Germline V gene data show CDR1 as MDHEN and CDR2 as SYDVKM.

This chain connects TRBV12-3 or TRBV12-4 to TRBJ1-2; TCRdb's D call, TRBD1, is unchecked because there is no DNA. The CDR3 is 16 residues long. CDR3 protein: CASSHTLQGTNYGYTF.

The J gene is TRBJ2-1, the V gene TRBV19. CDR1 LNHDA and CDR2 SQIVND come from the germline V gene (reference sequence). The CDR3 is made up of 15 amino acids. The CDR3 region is CASSTASVPYNEQFF.

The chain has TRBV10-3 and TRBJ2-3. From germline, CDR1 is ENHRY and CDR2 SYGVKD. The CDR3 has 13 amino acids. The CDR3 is CAISESYGHTQYF.

The CDR3 reads CASSQDPRDEQFF. The V and J genes are TRBV7-9 and TRBJ2-1; absent DNA, TCRdb's TRBD2 call cannot be checked. Germline V gene sequence: CDR1 SEHNR, CDR2 FQNEAQ (reference sequence). This CDR3 spans 13 amino acids.

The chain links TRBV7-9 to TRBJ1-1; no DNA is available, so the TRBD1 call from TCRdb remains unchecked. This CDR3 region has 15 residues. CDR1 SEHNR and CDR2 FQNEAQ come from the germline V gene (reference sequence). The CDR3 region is CASSFSQGGNTEAFF.

The CDR3 region is CASSFGQVNQPQHF. This rearrangement joins TRBV27 to TRBJ1-5; absent DNA, TCRdb's TRBD1 call cannot be checked. This CDR3 comprises 14 residues. The germline CDR1 and CDR2 sequences are MNHEY and SMNVEV (reference sequence).

CDR3 sequence reads: CASSQANGEYEQYF. This chain links TRBV4-3 with TRBJ2-7; TCRdb proposes TRBD2, but this gene call is untestable without DNA. Germline V CDR1 and CDR2: LGHNA, YSLEER. The CDR3 loop spans 14 amino acids.

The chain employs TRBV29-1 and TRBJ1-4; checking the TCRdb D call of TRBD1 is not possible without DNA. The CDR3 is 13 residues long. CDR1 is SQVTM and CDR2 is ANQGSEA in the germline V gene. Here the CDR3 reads CSVDAYPAEKLFF.

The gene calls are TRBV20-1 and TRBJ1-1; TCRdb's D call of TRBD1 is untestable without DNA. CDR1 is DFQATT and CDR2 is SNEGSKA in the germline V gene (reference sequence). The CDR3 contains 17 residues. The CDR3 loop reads CSAVNPGTALYGTEAFF.